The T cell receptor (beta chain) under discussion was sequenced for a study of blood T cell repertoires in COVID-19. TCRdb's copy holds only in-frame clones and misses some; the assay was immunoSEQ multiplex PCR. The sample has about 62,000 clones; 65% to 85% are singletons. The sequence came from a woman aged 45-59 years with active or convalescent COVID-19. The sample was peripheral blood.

The CDR3 protein is CASSQTRIHEQYF. CDR3 DNA: TGCGCCAGCAGTCAGACTAGAATCCACGAGCAGTACTTC. The chain joins TRBV4-3 to TRBJ2-7; TRBD2 is a possible D gene (6 bases). V lost 6 bases and J lost 5, with 14 bases in between. The germline V gene encodes CDR1 LGHNA and CDR2 YSLEER. The CDR3 spans 13 residues.